A single sample is the source of the 6 T cell receptor beta chains below, sequenced in a study of Tregs in tolerant kidney transplant recipients (dated by TCRdb to 2018 to 2020). The library was produced with the immunoSEQ multiplex PCR assay. Sourced from immuneACCESS, this table was stored by TCRdb with only in-frame sequences that have V and J called. A share of the clones is absent; for the studies checked, an unresolved V gene accounts for under half, and the remainder has no known explanation. Recorded for this sample are about 64,000 clones; 95% to 98% of them occurred a single time. 0.3% to 0.35% of the sample is in the top ten clones. Taken with the paper, the label for time point translates to: blood sample drawn before combined kidney and bone marrow transplant. This sample comprised Tregs from blood, obtained before the transplant. These receptors originate from a human donor who received a combined kidney and bone marrow transplant.

CDR3 sequence (DNA): TGTGCCAGCAGCTTGGGTCAGGGGGCCTCCACCGGGGAGCTGTTTTTT. It encodes CASSLGQGASTGELFF. J is TRBJ2-2 and V is TRBV5-4; the match to TRBD1 covers 8 bases. The length of the CDR3 is 16 residues. Germline V gene lookup returns CDR1 SGHNT and CDR2 YYREEE (reference sequence). J lost 4 bases, V lost 0 bases, and 5 bases had no gene match. The complete variable domain, with remaining parts taken from reference TRBV5-4 and TRBJ2-2, reads ETGVTQSPTHLIKTRGQQVTLRCSSQSGHNTVSWYQQALGQGPQFIFQYYREEENGRGNFPPRFSGLQFPNYSSELNVNALELDDSALYLCASSLGQGASTGELFFGEGSRLTVL.

The chain couples TRBV19 to TRBJ1-4, with D possibly TRBD1 on 5 matching bases. Germline values: CDR1 LNHDA, CDR2 SQIVND (reference sequence). Trimming shortened V by 1 base and J by 5 bases, and 17 bases separated the two germline ends. The CDR3 extends over 17 amino acids. For the CDR3, the DNA is TGTGCCAGTAGTATAGCCCGCTTTGGGGCGGGGAATGAAAAACTGTTTTTT. This codes for CASSIARFGAGNEKLFF.

The genes are TRBV6-5 and TRBJ2-1, with 12 bases aligning to TRBD2. The length of the CDR3 is 16 residues. Germline loops: CDR1 MNHEY, CDR2 SVGAGI. J gave up 7 bases and V 0 bases, and 4 bases lay outside the gene matches. In DNA form, the CDR3 reads TGTGCCAGCAGTTACTCGACTAGCGGGAGTATGAATGAGCAGTTCTTC. It encodes CASSYSTSGSMNEQFF.

The gene calls are TRBV5-4 and TRBJ2-1, with 10 positions matching TRBD2. This CDR3 region has 15 residues. After removal of 1 base from V and 10 bases from J, the junction contained 8 bases not matched to a gene. CDR1 is SGHNT, CDR2 YYREEE, per germline (reference sequence). Written as DNA, the CDR3 is TGTGCCAGCAGCTTGTGGGCTAGCGGGGGTGTGGAGCAGTTCTTC. Its protein product is CASSLWASGGVEQFF.

V is TRBV5-1 and J is TRBJ2-1, with TRBD2 matching over 14 bases. The germline CDR1 and CDR2 sequences are SGHRS and YFSETQ. The CDR3 is made up of 15 amino acids. Trimming took 5 bases from V and 7 from J; bases not matched to a gene: 5. CDR3: CASSRLAGGPNEQFF. The DNA for the CDR3 is TGCGCCAGCAGTCGACTAGCGGGAGGGCCTAATGAGCAGTTCTTC.

The rearrangement uses TRBV13 and TRBJ2-5, with 7 nucleotides matching TRBD1. J was trimmed by 1 base and V by 8 bases; bases with no gene match: 7. This CDR3 has 14 amino acids. Germline CDR1 and CDR2: PRHDT and FYEKMQ (reference sequence). For the CDR3, the DNA is TGTGCCAGCTTGCGACAGGGTCTCCAAGAGACCCAGTACTTC. It codes for CASLRQGLQETQYF.